This passage covers 8 T cell receptor beta chains from one sample sequenced in a study of response to subunit inactivated influenza vaccine. TCRdb redid the calling of the RT-PCR reads with MiXCR, one entry per CDR3 protein. Among around 600,000 distinct CDR3 sequences, 11% were seen once, and the ten largest hold approximately 9.9%. The data also belong to a second study, concerning T cells expressing NK-cell markers. That work adds: Beta-chain TCR cDNA was generated via 5'RACE template switching with UMIs.

The sequencing used PBMCs from blood, collected on the day of vaccination. Every receptor here comes from a man aged 45-60 years who received an inactivated influenza vaccine.

This clonotype was seen a handful of times. This chain joins TRBV4-3 and TRBJ2-2; D is undetermined. The germline V gene encodes CDR1 LGHNA and CDR2 YSLEER. This CDR3 is built from 16 residues. Trimming took off 1 base at V and 0 bases at J, with 9 bases between the two ends. DNA of the CDR3: TGCGCCAGCAGCCAAGTCCTGGTCTCGAACACCGGGGAGCTGTTTTTT. Protein product: CASSQVLVSNTGELFF.

The chain links TRBV5-1 to TRBJ2-2; D uncertain. The V end was cut by 1 base, the J end by 4 bases, with 14 bases between. Per the germline V gene, CDR1 is SGHRS and CDR2 is YFSETQ. The length of the CDR3 is 16 residues. The CDR3 protein is CASSLSGLTSTGELFF. CDR3 bases: TGCGCCAGCAGCTTGAGTGGGCTTACATCCACCGGGGAGCTGTTTTTT.

The chain employs TRBV4-2 and TRBJ1-1; 8 bases are a match to TRBD1. CDR3 length: 18 residues. V was pared by 2 bases and J by 1 base, with 12 bases of the junction left unmatched. Germline V gene lookup returns CDR1 LGHNA and CDR2 YNFKEQ. Here the CDR3 reads CASSQLTGGDRTNTEAFF. The CDR3 coding sequence is TGTGCCAGCAGCCAATTAACGGGGGGGGACAGGACGAACACTGAAGCTTTCTTT.

In its sample, this clonotype was seen a few times. The V gene is TRBV4-2, the J gene TRBJ2-5, with D possibly TRBD2 on 6 matching bases. The CDR3 is made up of 14 amino acids. The germline CDR1 and CDR2 sequences are LGHNA and YNFKEQ. V lost 3 bases and J 5 bases, leaving 13 bases between the germline ends. Here the CDR3 DNA reads TGTGCCAGCAGCCACAATACCCGGGGGGAGACCCAGTACTTC. This sequence encodes CASSHNTRGETQYF.

This clonotype occurred a few times. The chain employs TRBV11-1 and TRBJ1-2; D gene unclear. The germline gives CDR1 SGHAT, CDR2 FQDESV (reference sequence). The CDR3 covers 13 residues. V was shortened by 5 bases and J by 8 bases, with 15 bases between the two germline ends. The CDR3, as DNA: TGTGCCAGCAGCGAGTACCGGGAGAAGGGCTACACCTTC. Encoded protein: CASSEYREKGYTF. Looking up the rest from reference TRBV11-1 and TRBJ1-2 gives the full variable domain: EAEVAQSPRYKITEKSQAVAFWCDPISGHATLYWYRQILGQGPELLVQFQDESVVDDSQLPKDRFSAERLKGVDSTLKIQPAELGDSAMYLCASSEYREKGYTFGSGTRLTVV.

The chain combines TRBV6-2 or TRBV6-3 with TRBJ2-1; perhaps TRBD1 as D (6 bases). V was shortened by 6 bases and J by 10 bases, with 13 bases between the two germline ends. This CDR3 comprises 12 residues. The germline gives CDR1 MNHEY, CDR2 SVGEGT. The CDR3 here is CASRSQGSEQFF. The CDR3 DNA follows: TGTGCCAGCAGAAGCCAGGGGAGCGAGCAGTTCTTC.

This chain connects TRBV5-1 to TRBJ2-7; 8 bases match TRBD1. Trimming cost V 7 bases and J 2 bases; bases outside gene matches: 5. The CDR3 extends over 13 amino acids. Germline CDR1 SGHRS, CDR2 YFSETQ. CDR3 in amino acids: CASGQGAAYEQYF. The CDR3 DNA reads as TGCGCCAGCGGCCAGGGGGCCGCCTACGAGCAGTACTTC.

V is TRBV20-1 and J is TRBJ1-2, with 8 positions matching TRBD1. Germline CDR1 and CDR2: DFQATT and SNEGSKA (reference sequence). V dropped 6 bases and J dropped 4; count of bases not matched to a gene: 10. The length of the CDR3 is 14 residues. This CDR3 reads CSAKHGQGRYGYTF. As DNA, the CDR3 is TGCAGTGCAAAACACGGACAGGGACGCTATGGCTACACCTTC.